This T cell receptor beta chain emerged from a study of T cells after yellow fever vaccination. Overall study results and limits: Post-booster reappearance was seen for most primary-vaccination clones (96% CD4, roughly 88% CD8). FACS-sorted repertoires could harbor abundant contaminating bulk-population clonotypes.

This clonotype was observed a few times. Its specificity is unknown. Generation of TCR cDNA used 5'RACE template switching (which added a universal primer site and UMIs). TCRdb analysed the 5' RACE reads with MiXCR anew, one entry per CDR3 protein. The sample holds about 170,000 distinct CDR3 sequences; about 10% are singletons and the top ten take 36%. This clonotype originated in a man younger than 35 who received the YFV17D yellow fever vaccine. The sample was CD8+ T cells sorted from PBMCs, taken 15 days after the yellow fever booster vaccination.

Here the CDR3 reads CASSPSPGGADTQYF. The CDR3 bases are TGTGCCAGCAGCCCTAGCCCCGGAGGAGCAGATACGCAGTATTTT. This sequence joins TRBV6-4 and TRBJ2-3, with D perhaps TRBD2 (5 bases). Trimming removed 6 bases at V and 4 bases at J, with 17 bases between. This CDR3 contains 15 residues. CDR1 is MRHNA and CDR2 is SNTAGT in the germline V gene.